Listed here are 2 T cell receptor beta chains from one sample, sequenced in a study of chemoradiotherapy in HPV16-positive cancers. Sequencing was performed with immunoSEQ multiplex PCR; in TCRdb, only in-frame clones are kept and a portion is missing. The sample lists 2,500 to 3,500 clones, roughly 90% occurring once. The specimen was tumor tissue, collected from a patient who underwent chemoradiotherapy. Receptors were obtained from a human donor with HPV-associated anogenital cancer.

This clone was counted a few times. The chain is built from TRBV28 and TRBJ2-1, with 7 bases matching TRBD1. Trimming at V came to 5 bases and at J to 12 bases, leaving 7 bases not matched to a gene. CDR3 size: 12 residues. Germline V gene lookup returns CDR1 MDHEN and CDR2 SYDVKM. CDR3 coding DNA: TGTGCCAGCAGTCTACAGGGGTTGTCGCAGTTCTTC. Its translation is CASSLQGLSQFF.

The chain combines TRBV7-9 with TRBJ2-3; D is uncertain. The CDR3 covers 15 residues. Germline V gives CDR1 SEHNR, CDR2 FQNEAQ (reference sequence). V lost 3 bases, J lost 10 bases, and 20 bases lay in between. The CDR3 reads CASSFWLDIPKAQYF. In DNA form, the CDR3 reads TGTGCCAGCAGCTTTTGGCTAGACATACCGAAGGCGCAGTATTTT.